This TCR beta chain was captured by sequencing in a study of human T cells and chemical hapten exposure. CDR1 and CDR2 from the germline V gene are MNHNY and SVGAGI (reference sequence). The CDR3 covers 14 residues. Trimming took 2 bases from V and 5 from J, leaving 12 bases between them. Single cDNA molecules in the library carried unique molecular identifiers attached during preparation. TCRdb used MiXCR to reprocess the RACE reads, holding one entry per CDR3 protein. This sample has approximately 59,000 distinct CDR3 sequences, with around 6.1% found just once. Many counts were recorded for this clonotype. Time point meaning: healthy volunteer bleed at 6 weeks. It was from unfractionated whole blood that total RNA was extracted.

The clonotype originates from a female donor in good health. Some clones in this sample may be carry-over from other donors' samples. Source material: whole blood. J is TRBJ2-5 and V is TRBV6-6; possible D gene TRBD1, 6 bases. The CDR3 region is CASSYTGGRETQYF. The CDR3 DNA follows: TGTGCCAGCAGTTACACTGGGGGCAGGGAGACCCAGTACTTC.